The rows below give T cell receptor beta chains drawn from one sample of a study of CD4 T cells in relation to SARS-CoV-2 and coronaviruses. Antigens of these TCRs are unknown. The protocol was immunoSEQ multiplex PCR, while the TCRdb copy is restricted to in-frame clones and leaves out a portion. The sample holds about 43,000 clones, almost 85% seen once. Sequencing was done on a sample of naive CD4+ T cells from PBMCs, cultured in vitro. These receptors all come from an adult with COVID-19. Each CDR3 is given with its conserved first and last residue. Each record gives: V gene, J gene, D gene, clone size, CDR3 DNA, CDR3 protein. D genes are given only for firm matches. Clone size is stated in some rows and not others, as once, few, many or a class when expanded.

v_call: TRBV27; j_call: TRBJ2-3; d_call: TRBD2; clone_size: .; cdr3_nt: TGTGCCAGCAGTTTATACCCTCTAGCGGGGGGCACAGATACGCAGTATTTT; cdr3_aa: CASSLYPLAGGTDTQYF
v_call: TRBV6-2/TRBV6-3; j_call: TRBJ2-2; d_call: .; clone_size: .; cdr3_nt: TGTGCCAGCAGTAGGGGCCGTCGGCCCACCGGGGAGCTGTTTTTT; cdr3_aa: CASSRGRRPTGELFF
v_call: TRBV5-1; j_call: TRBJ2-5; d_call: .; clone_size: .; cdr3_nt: TGCGCCAGCAGCTTGAACGGGGTCCGAGAGACCCAGTACTTC; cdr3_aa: CASSLNGVRETQYF
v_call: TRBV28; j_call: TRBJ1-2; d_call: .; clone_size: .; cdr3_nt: TGTGCCAGCAGTTTATTCCTACCCACGAAATCCCGAGGTCCCTATGGCTACACCTTC; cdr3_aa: CASSLFLPTKSRGPYGYTF
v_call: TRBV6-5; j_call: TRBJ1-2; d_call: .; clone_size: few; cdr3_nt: TGTGCCAGCAGATCCGGAATTGCGGGCTACACCTTC; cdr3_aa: CASRSGIAGYTF
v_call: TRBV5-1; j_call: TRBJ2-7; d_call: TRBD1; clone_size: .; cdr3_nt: TGCGCCAGCCGTTACCGGGACAGGGGCTACGAGCAGTACTTC; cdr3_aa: CASRYRDRGYEQYF
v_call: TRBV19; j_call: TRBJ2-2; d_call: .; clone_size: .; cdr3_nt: TGTGCCAGTAGGCTCGGTTTTGAGAACACCGGGGAGCTGTTTTTT; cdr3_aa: CASRLGFENTGELFF
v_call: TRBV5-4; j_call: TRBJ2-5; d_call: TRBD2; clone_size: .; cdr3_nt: TGTGCCAGCACCACATTTGGGGTTCTAGCGGTCCAAGAGACCCAGTACTTC; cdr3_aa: CASTTFGVLAVQETQYF
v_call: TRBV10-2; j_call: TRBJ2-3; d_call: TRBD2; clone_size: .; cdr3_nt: TGCGCCAGCACAGGTCGGACTAGGAGAGATACGCAGTATTTT; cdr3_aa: CASTGRTRRDTQYF
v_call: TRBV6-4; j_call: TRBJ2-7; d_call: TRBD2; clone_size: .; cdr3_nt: TGTGCCAGCAGTGAAATAGCGGGAGCCCACGAGCAGTACTTC; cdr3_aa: CASSEIAGAHEQYF
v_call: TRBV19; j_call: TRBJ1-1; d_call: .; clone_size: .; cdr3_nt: TGTGCCAGTAGTAAAAGTGTTGAAGCTTTCTTT; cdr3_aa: CASSKSVEAFF
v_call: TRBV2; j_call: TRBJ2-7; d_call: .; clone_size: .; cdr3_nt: TGTGCCAGCAGTGAAGCACCCCCGTTGTTCTCTAGGGGCTCCTACGAGCAGTACTTC; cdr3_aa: CASSEAPPLFSRGSYEQYF
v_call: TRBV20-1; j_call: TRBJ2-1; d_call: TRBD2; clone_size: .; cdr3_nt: TGCGGGGGACTAGACTACAATGAGCAGTTCTTC; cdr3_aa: CGGLDYNEQFF
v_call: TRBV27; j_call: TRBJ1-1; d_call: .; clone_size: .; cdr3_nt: TGTGCCAGCAGTCCCCTGGTTGGTGAAGCTTTCTTT; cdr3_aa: CASSPLVGEAFF
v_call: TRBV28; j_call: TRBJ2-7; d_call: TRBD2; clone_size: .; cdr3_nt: TGTGCCAGCAGTTCCCAGATATCAGCTCGAGTAGCGGGAGATATACACGAGCAGTACTTC; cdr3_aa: CASSSQISARVAGDIHEQYF
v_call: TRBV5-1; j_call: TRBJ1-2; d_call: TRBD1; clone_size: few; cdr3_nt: TGCGCCAGCAGCTCAGGGGGACGGGGTAGCGGCTACACCTTC; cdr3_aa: CASSSGGRGSGYTF
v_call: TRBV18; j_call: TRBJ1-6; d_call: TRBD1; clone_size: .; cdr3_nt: TGTGCCAGCTCACCCGGCTTGGACAGGGTTTTGTCACCCCTCCACTTT; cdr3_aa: CASSPGLDRVLSPLHF
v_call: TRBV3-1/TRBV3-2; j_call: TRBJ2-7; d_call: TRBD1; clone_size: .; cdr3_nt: TGTGCCAGCAGCCAGGACAGGCCCCACGAGCAGTACTTC; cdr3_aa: CASSQDRPHEQYF
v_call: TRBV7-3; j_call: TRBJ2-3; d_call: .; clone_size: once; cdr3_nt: TGTGCCAGCAGCTTAACCCCGGACGGCACAGATACGCAGTATTTT; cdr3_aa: CASSLTPDGTDTQYF
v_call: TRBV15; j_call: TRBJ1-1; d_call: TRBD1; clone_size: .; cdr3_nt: TGTGCCACCAGTTTTACAGGGGACACTGAAGCTTTCTTT; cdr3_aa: CATSFTGDTEAFF
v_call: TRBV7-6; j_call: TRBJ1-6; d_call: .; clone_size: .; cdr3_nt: TGTGCCAGCACCCGGCTCGGGGGGCAAAATTCACCCCTCCACTTT; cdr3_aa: CASTRLGGQNSPLHF
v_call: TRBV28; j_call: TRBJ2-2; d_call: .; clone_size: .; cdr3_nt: TGTGCCAGCAGTTTATCTACAACGGGGTGGCTAGTAGGAAGTAGGACCGGGGAGCTGTTTTTT; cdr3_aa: CASSLSTTGWLVGSRTGELFF
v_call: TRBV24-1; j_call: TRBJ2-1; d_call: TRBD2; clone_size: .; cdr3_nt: TGTGCCACCAGTGATCTTACCGCGACTAGCGGGCTTAGCTCCTACAATGAGCAGTTCTTC; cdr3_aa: CATSDLTATSGLSSYNEQFF
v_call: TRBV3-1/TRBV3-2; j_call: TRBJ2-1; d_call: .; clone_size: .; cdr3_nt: TGTGCCAGCAGCCAAGGGAACAATGAGCAGTTCTTC; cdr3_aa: CASSQGNNEQFF
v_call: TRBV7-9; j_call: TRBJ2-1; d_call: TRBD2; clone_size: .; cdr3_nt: TGTGCCAGCAGCTTAGGCCTGGGGTCTAGCGGGTACAATGAGCAGTTCTTC; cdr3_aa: CASSLGLGSSGYNEQFF
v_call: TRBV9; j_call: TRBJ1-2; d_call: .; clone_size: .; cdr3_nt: TGTGCCAGCAGCGTAGAAGCAGGTTATGGCTACACCTTC; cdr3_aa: CASSVEAGYGYTF
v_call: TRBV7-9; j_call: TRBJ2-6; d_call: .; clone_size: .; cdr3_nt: TGTGCCAGCAGCTTGGACGTCCTGACTTTC; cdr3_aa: CASSLDVLTF
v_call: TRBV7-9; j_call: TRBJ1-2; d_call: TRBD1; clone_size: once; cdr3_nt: TGTGCCAGCAGCTTCACCGGGACAGGGGAAGGCTACACCTTC; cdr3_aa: CASSFTGTGEGYTF
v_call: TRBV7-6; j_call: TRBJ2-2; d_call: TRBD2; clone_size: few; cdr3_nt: TGTGCCAGCAGCTTAGGCGGGAGTAACACCGGGGAGCTGTTTTTT; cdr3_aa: CASSLGGSNTGELFF
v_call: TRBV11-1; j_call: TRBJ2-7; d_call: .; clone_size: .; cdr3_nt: TGTGCCAGCAGCTCACAGCCGCCATACGAGCAGTACTTC; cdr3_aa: CASSSQPPYEQYF
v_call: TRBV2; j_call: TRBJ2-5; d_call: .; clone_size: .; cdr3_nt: TGTGCCAGCACCCGCCGACAAGCGCAAGAGACCCAGTACTTC; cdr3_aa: CASTRRQAQETQYF
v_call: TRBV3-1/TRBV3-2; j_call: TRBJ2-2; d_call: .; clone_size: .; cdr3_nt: TGTGCCAGCAGCCAAGTGACGGGGACGAACACCGGGGAGCTGTTTTTT; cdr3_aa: CASSQVTGTNTGELFF
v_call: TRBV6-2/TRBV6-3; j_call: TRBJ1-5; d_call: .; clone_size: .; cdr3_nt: TGTGCCAGCAGTTACTACTTATCTAATCAGCCCCAGCATTTT; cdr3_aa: CASSYYLSNQPQHF
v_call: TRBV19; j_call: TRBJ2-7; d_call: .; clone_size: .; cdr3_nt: TGTGCCAGTAGTATTAGGGGAACCTACGAGCAGTACTTC; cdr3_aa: CASSIRGTYEQYF
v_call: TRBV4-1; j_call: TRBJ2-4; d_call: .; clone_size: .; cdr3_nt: TGCGCCAGCAGCCAAGATTACGACAGCCTTTGGGGAAACATTCAGTACTTC; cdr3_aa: CASSQDYDSLWGNIQYF
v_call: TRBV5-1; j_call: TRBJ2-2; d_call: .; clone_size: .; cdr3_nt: TGCGCCAGCAGCGCGACTGGACGGGACACCGGGGAGCTGTTTTTT; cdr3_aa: CASSATGRDTGELFF
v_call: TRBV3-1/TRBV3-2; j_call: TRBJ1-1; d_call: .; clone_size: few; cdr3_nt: TGTGCCAGCAGCCACGGCGGCACGGCCGCCCGTGAAGCTTTCTTT; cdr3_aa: CASSHGGTAAREAFF
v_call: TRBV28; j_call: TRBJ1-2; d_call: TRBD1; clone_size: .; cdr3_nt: TGTGCCAGCAGTCCCTCGGACAGGGGGGGCTACACCTTC; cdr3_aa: CASSPSDRGGYTF
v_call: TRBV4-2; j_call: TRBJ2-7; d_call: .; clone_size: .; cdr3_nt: TGTGCCAGCAGCCAAGACCCGAACAGCCCCTACGAGCAGTACTTC; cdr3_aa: CASSQDPNSPYEQYF
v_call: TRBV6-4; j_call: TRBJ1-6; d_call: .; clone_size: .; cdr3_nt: TGTGCCAGCAGTGAAGGTCCATGGAGAGGGACAACCTATAATTCACCCCTCCACTTT; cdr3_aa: CASSEGPWRGTTYNSPLHF
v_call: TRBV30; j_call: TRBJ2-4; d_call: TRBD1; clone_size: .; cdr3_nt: TGTGCCTGGTCAGGGACAGGGGGGGGTCGCATTCAGTACTTC; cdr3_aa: CAWSGTGGGRIQYF
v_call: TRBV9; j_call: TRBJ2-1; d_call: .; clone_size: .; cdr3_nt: TGTGCCAGCAGCCTGCGGACCGGACTATCCAATGAGCAGTTCTTC; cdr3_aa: CASSLRTGLSNEQFF
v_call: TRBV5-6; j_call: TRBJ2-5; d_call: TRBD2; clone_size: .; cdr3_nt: TGTGCCAGCAGCTTGGTCGGACTAGCGACCCAAGAGACCCAGTACTTC; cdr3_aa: CASSLVGLATQETQYF
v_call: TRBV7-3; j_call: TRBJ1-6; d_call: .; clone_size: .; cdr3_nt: TGTGCCAGCAGGCCATGGCTGACACCCCTCCACTTT; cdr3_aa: CASRPWLTPLHF
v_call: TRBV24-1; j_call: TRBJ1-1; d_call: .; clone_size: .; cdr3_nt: TGTGCCACCAGGTGGGGCACTAGGACTGAAGCTTTCTTT; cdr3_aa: CATRWGTRTEAFF
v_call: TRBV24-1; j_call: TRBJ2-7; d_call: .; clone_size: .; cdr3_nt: TGTGCCACCAACCTATACGGTTACCAGCAGTACTTC; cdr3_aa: CATNLYGYQQYF
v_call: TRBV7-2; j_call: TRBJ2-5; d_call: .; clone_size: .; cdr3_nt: TGTGCCAGCAGCTTAGAACTAGATGAGACCCAGTACTTC; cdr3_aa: CASSLELDETQYF
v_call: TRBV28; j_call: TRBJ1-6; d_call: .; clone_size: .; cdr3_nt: TGTGCCAGCAGTTCACAGGGTTCACCCCTCCACTTT; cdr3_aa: CASSSQGSPLHF
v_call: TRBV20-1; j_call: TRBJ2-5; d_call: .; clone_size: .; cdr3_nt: TGCAGCCCCTGGCGAGAGACCCAGTACTTC; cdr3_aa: CSPWRETQYF
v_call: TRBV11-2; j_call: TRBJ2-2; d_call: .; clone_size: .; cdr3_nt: TGTGCCAGCAAACAGGCGGCAGTCGTAACCGGGGAGCTGTTTTTT; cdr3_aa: CASKQAAVVTGELFF
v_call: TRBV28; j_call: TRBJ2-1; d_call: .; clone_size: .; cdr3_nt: TGTGCCAGCAGTTTATATGCCCCCGCGGCTAGCGCCTACAATGAGCAGTTCTTC; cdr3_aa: CASSLYAPAASAYNEQFF
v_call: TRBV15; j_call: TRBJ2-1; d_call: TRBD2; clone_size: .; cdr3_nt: TGTGCCACCAGCTCCCGACTAGCGGGAACCCCCTACAATGAGCAGTTCTTC; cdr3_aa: CATSSRLAGTPYNEQFF
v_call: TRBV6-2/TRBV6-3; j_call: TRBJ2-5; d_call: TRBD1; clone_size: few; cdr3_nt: TGTGCCAGCAGTTATCCGACTCCGGGACAGGGGGCGCGGAGACACCAAGAGACCCAGTACTTC; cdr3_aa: CASSYPTPGQGARRHQETQYF
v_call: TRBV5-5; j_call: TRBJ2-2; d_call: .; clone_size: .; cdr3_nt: TGTGCCAGCAGCTTGGTGTTTAGCGGGAACACCGGGGAGCTGTTTTTT; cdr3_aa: CASSLVFSGNTGELFF
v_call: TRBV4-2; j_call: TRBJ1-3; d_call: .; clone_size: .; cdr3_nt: TGTGCCAGCAGCCAAGCCGCGGGACAACTCGGAAACACCATATATTTT; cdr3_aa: CASSQAAGQLGNTIYF
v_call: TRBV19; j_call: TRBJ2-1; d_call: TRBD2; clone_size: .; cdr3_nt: TGTGCCAGTAGTATGGGGCTAGCGGTGAGCTCCTACAATGAGCAGTTCTTC; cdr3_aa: CASSMGLAVSSYNEQFF
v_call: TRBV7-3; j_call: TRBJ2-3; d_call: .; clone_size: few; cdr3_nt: TGTGCCAGCAGCCCAGACACAGATACGCAGTATTTT; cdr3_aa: CASSPDTDTQYF
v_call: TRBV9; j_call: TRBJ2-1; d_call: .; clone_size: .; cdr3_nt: TGTGCCAGCGGACTCGCGAAATTTAGCGGAACCTACAATGAGCAGTTCTTC; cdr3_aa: CASGLAKFSGTYNEQFF
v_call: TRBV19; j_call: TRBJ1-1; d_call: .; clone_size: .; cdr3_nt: TGTGCCAGTAGTCCCGCGTACAGGTTCACTGAAGCTTTCTTT; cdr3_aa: CASSPAYRFTEAFF